The 28 T cell receptor beta chains below were found in one sample sequenced in a study of breast tumors, draining lymph nodes, adjacent tissues. Samples came from axillary lymph nodes draining the breast cancer. A single record per CDR3 protein comes from TCRdb applying MiXCR to the multiplex PCR reads. The sample lists under 350,000 distinct CDR3 sequences, under 35% occurring once. The specimen was axillary lymph node tissue. The receptors were sampled from a female donor with breast cancer. Some clones in this sample may be carry-over from other donors' samples.

There are a few counts of this clonotype. The V gene is TRBV6-2 or TRBV6-3, the J gene TRBJ1-4, with D unresolved. The CDR3 sequence is 13 residues long. Trimming took off 9 bases at V and 6 bases at J, with 14 bases between the two ends. Germline lookup yields CDR1 MNHEY and CDR2 SVGEGT. For the CDR3, the DNA is TGTGCCAGTTTTGGACGGCCAGATGAAAAACTGTTTTTT. Translated, it gives CASFGRPDEKLFF.

As regards this clonotype: No conserved phenylalanine or tryptophan ends this CDR3, so it is likely a read error. Because the CDR3's place on the DNA is in doubt, the DNA is left out and the CDR3 is given as listed by TCRdb. This chain joins TRBV15 and TRBJ2-2; the table's D call, TRBD2, was not checked against the DNA. Germline V gene data show CDR1 as LNHNV and CDR2 as YYDKDF (reference sequence). The CDR3 length is 17 residues, termini included. The CDR3 here is CATSRGGLAGNTGELSL.

The chain uses TRBV24-1 and TRBJ2-1; TRBD2 matches 13 bases. There are 16 residues in the CDR3. The J segment lost 2 bases and the V segment lost 5 bases, leaving 2 bases of the junction unmatched. The germline V gene has CDR1 KGHDR and CDR2 SFDVKD. As DNA, the CDR3 is TGTGCCACCAGTGTTACTAGCGGGAGGGCCTACAATGAGCAGTTCTTC. Amino acid sequence: CATSVTSGRAYNEQFF.

The V gene is TRBV29-1, the J gene TRBJ2-3, with D possibly TRBD1 on 6 matching bases. This CDR3 region has 15 residues. The germline V gene encodes CDR1 SQVTM and CDR2 ANQGSEA. Trimming took 5 bases from V and 4 from J, leaving 19 bases between them. CDR3 sequence: CSVPRTYTGSDTQYF. The CDR3 DNA reads as TGCAGCGTTCCCCGGACGTACACAGGGTCAGATACGCAGTATTTT.

This clonotype was counted at least ten times. CDR3 amino acids: CSVGRRAQFYGYTF. The CDR3 DNA sequence: TGCAGCGTGGGCAGAAGGGCGCAATTCTATGGCTACACCTTC. This rearrangement joins TRBV29-1 to TRBJ1-2; no definite D call. Germline-derived CDR1 and CDR2 are SQVTM and ANQGSEA. Deletions cut 6 bases from V and 4 bases from J, with 18 bases between. The CDR3 contains 14 residues.

As regards this clonotype: A single base separates this from a much larger clone, so it may be a read error. This chain joins TRBV5-8 and TRBJ1-3; D gene ambiguous. The CDR3 covers 14 residues. Trimming removed 3 bases at V and 4 bases at J, with 11 bases between. CDR1 and CDR2 from the germline V gene are SGHTS and YDEGEE. As DNA, the CDR3 is TGTGCCAGCAGCTCCGGGATAGCCGGAAACACCATATATTTT. This encodes CASSSGIAGNTIYF.

A note on this clonotype: A much larger clone is a single base away; this may be a read error. The rearrangement links TRBV12-3 or TRBV12-4 to TRBJ2-1, with 7 bases lining up with TRBD2. With V trimmed by 1 base and J by 6 bases, 6 bases remained unmatched. This CDR3 has 15 amino acids. DNA of the CDR3: TGTGCCAGCAGTTTAGGTCGGGAGGCATCCAATGAGCAGTTCTTC. Residues: CASSLGREASNEQFF.

This clonotype was observed once. This CDR3 fails to terminate in the conserved phenylalanine or tryptophan, so it likely reflects a read error. The gene calls are TRBV12-3 or TRBV12-4 and TRBJ1-1; no definite D call. This CDR3 has 13 residues. Trimming removed 3 bases from V and 1 base from J, with 6 bases in between. CDR3 nucleotide sequence: TGTGCCAGCAGTTTCGCAGAGAACACTGAAGCTTTCCTT. It is translated as CASSFAENTEAFL.

V usage is TRBV4-3 and J usage is TRBJ1-2; 7 nucleotides line up with TRBD1. The junction had 7 bases not matched to a gene; V was cut back by 1 base and J by 5 bases. The germline V gene has CDR1 LGHNA and CDR2 YSLEER. CDR3 length: 15 residues. CDR3 nucleotides: TGCGCCAGCAGCCAAGCGCTGGCAGGGGGATATGGCTACACCTTC. Translation gives CASSQALAGGYGYTF.

The chain recombines TRBV7-2 with TRBJ2-1; 13 bases are shared with TRBD2. The CDR3 is 15 amino acids. V was clipped by 8 bases and J by 13 bases; unmatched bases: 14. Germline values: CDR1 SGHTA, CDR2 FQGNSA. The CDR3 DNA reads TGTGCCAGCTCACCAGCGACTAGCGGGAGGAATGGTCAGTTCTTC. It is translated as CASSPATSGRNGQFF. Together with reference TRBV7-2 and TRBJ2-1, the CDR3 gives the full variable domain: GAGVSQSPSNKVTEKGKDVELRCDPISGHTALYWYRQSLGQGLEFLIYFQGNSAPDKSGLPSDRFSAERTGGSVSTLTIQRTQQEDSAVYLCASSPATSGRNGQFFGPGTRLTVL.

This clonotype was seen at least ten times. The chain couples TRBV12-3 or TRBV12-4 to TRBJ1-2, with D unresolved. This CDR3 is 13 amino acids long. Trimming cost V 3 bases and J 7 bases, with 12 bases left between them. The DNA of the CDR3 is TGTGCCAGCAGTTTCGGGCGGTCGGGTGGCTACACCTTC. Its protein product is CASSFGRSGGYTF.

Details on this clonotype: At one end the junction does not follow the germline gene, possibly because of a read error. This chain joins TRBV19 and TRBJ2-1; 7 bases align to TRBD1. The CDR3 runs 16 residues. The germline V gene encodes CDR1 LNHDA and CDR2 SQIVND (reference sequence). The CDR3 DNA reads as TGTACCAGTAGTAGTCCCGGGACAGCTCGACACAATGAGCAGTTCTTC. This codes for CTSSSPGTARHNEQFF.

The CDR3 DNA reads TGTGCCACCAGCAGAGAAAGGGTTGTGGGCGGGCAGTACTTC. Translated: CATSRERVVGGQYF. The V call is TRBV15, the J call TRBJ2-7, with D unresolved. Germline CDR1 and CDR2: LNHNV and YYDKDF (reference sequence). Trimming stripped 0 bases from V and 9 bases from J, with 15 bases between. The CDR3 extends over 14 amino acids.

There are many counts of this clonotype. The V call is TRBV6-4, the J call TRBJ2-3; TRBD2 aligns across 8 bases. The CDR3 runs to 15 residues. Trimming removed 6 bases from V and 6 bases from J; junction bases left unmatched: 11. Germline-derived CDR1 and CDR2 are MRHNA and SNTAGT. The CDR3 bases are TGTGCCAGCAGCCGGGGGAGCGGGAGTGGGGATACGCAGTATTTT. This codes for CASSRGSGSGDTQYF.

On this clonotype: It is likely a read error, because the conserved phenylalanine at the end of the CDR3 is missing. The chain uses TRBV7-2 and TRBJ2-2, with D tentatively TRBD1 (6 bases). The germline V gene encodes CDR1 SGHTA and CDR2 FQGNSA. The CDR3 totals 15 residues. CDR3 DNA: TGTGCCGGCAGCCTTAAGACAGGGAACACCGGGGAGCTGTTTCTT. Its protein is CAGSLKTGNTGELFL.

V is TRBV6-9 and J is TRBJ2-1, with 8 nucleotides matching TRBD1. The ends lost 3 bases at V and 4 bases at J; junction bases unmatched: 8. The CDR3 covers 16 residues. Germline CDR1 MNHGY, CDR2 SVAAGI. CDR3 in amino acids: CASSYFGQGYYNEQFF. The DNA for the CDR3 is TGTGCCAGCAGTTACTTCGGACAGGGCTATTACAATGAGCAGTTCTTC.

This clonotype was observed many times. This sequence joins TRBV29-1 and TRBJ2-3; the D gene is possibly TRBD2 (5 bases). The CDR3 is made up of 13 amino acids. Trimming removed 7 bases at V and 8 bases at J, with 19 bases between. CDR1 and CDR2 (germline): SQVTM, ANQGSEA. The CDR3 DNA is TGCAGCGCCGACACCACCGGGATTAGTACGCAGTATTTT. Translating it yields CSADTTGISTQYF.

This clonotype was detected many times. The chain combines TRBV12-3 or TRBV12-4 with TRBJ2-2; TRBD2 agrees at 11 bases. This CDR3 is built from 16 residues. Germline trimming cut 7 bases from V and 2 bases from J; bases unmatched to any gene: 6. CDR3 residues: CASTLSGRANTGELFF. In DNA form, the CDR3 reads TGTGCCAGCACCCTTAGCGGGAGGGCTAACACCGGGGAGCTGTTTTTT.

The CDR3 protein is CSLVLGWEQYF. CDR3 in DNA: TGCAGCTTAGTTCTGGGCTGGGAGCAGTACTTC. J is TRBJ2-7 and V is TRBV29-1; D gene unclear. CDR3 length equals 11 residues. Per the germline V gene, CDR1 is SQVTM and CDR2 is ANQGSEA. Trimming left V 8 bases short and J 7 bases short, with 15 bases between.

This clonotype was seen repeatedly, ten times or more. The chain is built from TRBV19 and TRBJ2-7; perhaps TRBD1 as D (5 bases). The ends were cut back, 5 bases at V and 3 bases at J, with 11 bases in the middle. The CDR3 loop spans 13 amino acids. CDR1 LNHDA and CDR2 SQIVND come from the germline V gene (reference sequence). The CDR3 sequence is CASSRPGYYEQYF. The CDR3, as DNA: TGTGCCAGTAGTCGTCCAGGGTACTACGAGCAGTACTTC. The whole variable domain, filled in from reference TRBV19 and TRBJ2-7, reads DGGITQSPKYLFRKEGQNVTLSCEQNLNHDAMYWYRQDPGQGLRLIYYSQIVNDFQKGDIAEGYSVSREKKESFPLTVTSAQKNPTAFYLCASSRPGYYEQYFGPGTRLTVT.

This clonotype was detected many times. This chain links TRBV5-1 with TRBJ2-3; 8 bases agree with TRBD1. CDR1 is SGHRS and CDR2 is YFSETQ in the germline V gene. J gave up 4 bases and V 3 bases, and 4 bases lay outside the gene matches. There are 14 residues in the CDR3. In DNA form, the CDR3 reads TGCGCCAGCAGCTCTGGACAGGGCGCAGATACGCAGTATTTT. Protein sequence: CASSSGQGADTQYF.

This clonotype has ten or more counts. The chain links TRBV6-5 to TRBJ2-7; 10 positions match TRBD2. CDR3 length: 15 amino acids. Germline CDR1 reads MNHEY; CDR2 reads SVGAGI. Trimming took 5 bases from V and 3 from J; bases not matched to a gene: 7. The CDR3 is CASSPSGRFGYEQYF. DNA of the CDR3: TGTGCCAGCAGTCCTAGCGGGAGATTCGGCTACGAGCAGTACTTC.

The gene calls are TRBV7-9 and TRBJ2-3; the match to TRBD2 covers 9 bases. Looked up from germline, CDR1 is SEHNR and CDR2 is FQNEAQ (reference sequence). J lost 11 bases, V lost 4 bases, and 25 bases had no gene match. This CDR3 spans 19 amino acids. The DNA of the CDR3 is TGTGCCAGCAGCTCCCCCAGGGGCGGGAGGGATATAACTCCCTACGAGCAGTATTTT. Protein product: CASSSPRGGRDITPYEQYF.

The CDR3 loop reads CASSPRGVGNTEAFF. In DNA, the CDR3 is TGTGCCAGCAGCCCCCGCGGGGTTGGGAACACTGAAGCTTTCTTT. This chain connects TRBV7-3 to TRBJ1-1; the D is unclear. The CDR3 length is 15 residues. Germline V lookup: CDR1 SGHTA, CDR2 FQGTGA. Trimming took 5 bases from V and 1 from J, leaving 14 bases between them.

This clonotype appeared a few times. Given a much more abundant clone one base away, this may be a read error. This is likely a read error, given that the CDR3 carries no conserved phenylalanine or tryptophan at its end. The chain carries TRBV9 and TRBJ2-7; D gene unclear. In germline, CDR1 is SGDLS, CDR2 YYNGEE. CDR3 length: 13 amino acids. Between the trimmed V and J ends, which lost 0 bases and 5 bases, there was a span of 9 bases. CDR3 sequence (DNA): TGTGCCAGCAGCGTAGAATGGTGGGACGAGCAGTACTCC. It codes for CASSVEWWDEQYS.

This clonotype occurred many times. The chain recombines TRBV7-9 with TRBJ1-2; maybe TRBD1 (6 bases). From germline, CDR1 is SEHNR and CDR2 FQNEAQ (reference sequence). The CDR3 has 13 amino acids. V lost 5 bases, J lost 6 bases, and 13 bases lay in between. CDR3 sequence (DNA): TGTGCCAGCAGCCTTACAGGGCCCCATGGCTACACCTTC. This encodes CASSLTGPHGYTF.

This clonotype was seen only a few times. The chain joins TRBV6-5 to TRBJ2-4, with D hard to call. The germline gives CDR1 MNHEY, CDR2 SVGAGI. This CDR3 has 13 residues. V was trimmed by 2 bases and J by 5 bases, leaving 7 bases between them. The CDR3 spells CASSYGPENIQYF. The DNA for the CDR3 is TGTGCCAGCAGTTACGGCCCTGAAAACATTCAGTACTTC.

This clonotype was seen repeatedly, ten times or more. CDR3 DNA: TGTGCCAGCAGCGAGGACACCAGAGGGGTCTATGGCTACACCTTC. It translates to CASSEDTRGVYGYTF. This rearrangement joins TRBV9 to TRBJ1-2; TRBD1 is a possible D gene (5 bases). Trimming took 3 bases from V and 4 from J, leaving 16 bases between them. The CDR3 is made up of 15 amino acids. Per the germline V gene, CDR1 is SGDLS and CDR2 is YYNGEE.